Each of the 30 T cell receptor beta chains below was sequenced from the same sample in a study of Graves' ophthalmopathy and Graves' hyperthyroidism (dated by TCRdb to about 2018). Instrument used: Illumina HiSeq 2000. For repertoire sequencing, the TCR beta CDR3 regions were amplified from RNA transcripts. HTBI primers and the Qiagen OneStep RT-PCR kit were used in a first-round RT-PCR, which was followed by a second-round multiplex PCR, size selection and purification. TCRdb reprocessing: public reads trimmed at Q25 with fastp, clones called with MiXCR, in-frame beta chains kept. Entries that share a CDR3 protein sequence are merged under the most common genes and DNA. This sample has 300,000 to 350,000 distinct CDR3 sequences in its table, and roughly 15% of those were observed once. Approximately 13% of the sample rests with the top ten. Sequenced sample: peripheral blood. The receptors were gathered from an adult man with Graves' ophthalmopathy.

Many counts were recorded for this clonotype. The gene calls are TRBV5-6 and TRBJ2-5; 11 positions match TRBD1. J was trimmed by 4 bases and V by 3 bases; bases with no gene match: 5. This CDR3 comprises 15 residues. The V gene's germline CDR1 is SGHDT and CDR2 YYEEEE. The CDR3 nucleotides read TGTGCCAGCAGCTCCGGACAGGGGGCGCCAGAGACCCAGTACTTC. Translating it yields CASSSGQGAPETQYF.

The genes are TRBV2 and TRBJ1-1; D is unresolved. In germline, CDR1 is SNHLY, CDR2 FYNNEI. The CDR3 is 13 amino acids. V was cut by 2 bases and J by 5 bases, with 9 bases left in between. CDR3 protein: CASSENGPTEAFF. As DNA, the CDR3 is TGTGCCAGCAGTGAAAATGGTCCGACTGAAGCTTTCTTT.

The chain recombines TRBV6-5 with TRBJ2-2, with D possibly matching TRBD2 (7 bases). The CDR3 spans 15 residues. V was clipped by 2 bases and J by 5 bases, with 12 bases between them. The germline V gene encodes CDR1 MNHEY and CDR2 SVGAGI. This CDR3 is CASSYAGAVTGELFF. The CDR3 nucleotides are TGTGCCAGCAGTTACGCGGGGGCAGTAACCGGGGAGCTGTTTTTT.

The V and J genes are TRBV6-2 or TRBV6-3 and TRBJ2-7; maybe TRBD1 (5 bases). This CDR3 comprises 16 residues. CDR1 and CDR2 from the germline V gene are MNHEY and SVGEGT. V was pared by 2 bases and J by 3 bases, with 17 bases between. CDR3 region: CASSYPVSTGFYEQYF. The DNA for the CDR3 is TGTGCCAGCAGTTACCCGGTATCAACAGGTTTCTACGAGCAGTACTTC.

For this clonotype: A read error is possible here, since a much larger clone lies one base away. The chain links TRBV9 to TRBJ1-3, with D tentatively TRBD1 (6 bases). CDR1 and CDR2 (germline): SGDLS, YYNGEE. CDR3 size: 16 residues. The chain's CDR3 is CAISVGGQGLGNTIYF. The CDR3, as DNA: TGTGCCATCAGCGTAGGGGGGCAGGGCCTTGGAAACACCATATATTTT.

In this sample, this clonotype turned up many times. This chain uses TRBV28 with TRBJ2-5; perhaps D is TRBD1 or TRBD2 (5 bases each). Germline V CDR1 and CDR2: MDHEN, SYDVKM. CDR3 length: 16 residues. CDR3: CTGATGLDRPLETQYF. The CDR3 bases are TGTACCGGGGCTACCGGGTTGGACCGTCCGTTGGAGACCCAGTACTTC.

The chain combines TRBV18 with TRBJ2-2; 7 nucleotides match TRBD2. From germline, CDR1 is KGHSH and CDR2 LQKENI. The J segment lost 5 bases and the V segment lost 2 bases, leaving 5 bases of the junction unmatched. The CDR3 has 15 residues. The CDR3 nucleotides are TGTGCCAGCTCACCAATAAGCGGGACTACCGGGGAGCTGTTTTTT. It encodes CASSPISGTTGELFF.

This clonotype was picked up many times. The chain links TRBV24-1 to TRBJ1-2; possibly TRBD1 for D (5 bases). This CDR3 comprises 14 residues. Germline V gene data show CDR1 as KGHDR and CDR2 as SFDVKD. The V end was cut by 3 bases, the J end by 5 bases, with 12 bases between. This chain's CDR3 is CATSDEGRGYGYTF. CDR3 coding DNA: TGTGCCACCAGTGATGAGGGCCGGGGGTATGGCTACACCTTC.

The table lists this clonotype with many counts. V and J are TRBV12-3 or TRBV12-4 and TRBJ2-7; 13 bases match TRBD2. The CDR3 has 15 residues. Germline trimming cut 4 bases from V and 5 bases from J; bases unmatched to any gene: 5. CDR3 amino acids: CASSSGTSGTNEQYF. Written as DNA, the CDR3 is TGTGCCAGCAGTTCTGGGACTAGCGGGACTAACGAGCAGTACTTC.

In this sample, this clonotype turned up many times. The chain links TRBV11-2 to TRBJ1-5; 7 nucleotides line up with TRBD1. CDR1 and CDR2 (germline): SGHAT, FQNNGV. CDR3 length: 15 amino acids. J gave up 3 bases and V 5 bases, and 7 bases lay outside the gene matches. The CDR3 nucleotides are TGTGCCAGCAGCCCGAACGGACAGGTCAATCAGCCCCAGCATTTT. Protein product: CASSPNGQVNQPQHF.

This clonotype came up many times. This sequence joins TRBV12-3 or TRBV12-4 and TRBJ1-2; D call uncertain. Trimming pared 6 bases from V and 2 bases from J, leaving 10 bases between. The CDR3 contains 13 residues. The CDR3 protein is CASRSEENYGYTF. In nucleotides, the CDR3 is TGTGCCAGCAGGTCGGAAGAAAACTATGGCTACACCTTC.

This clonotype was counted at least ten times. This chain uses TRBV15 with TRBJ2-5; possible D gene TRBD1, 5 bases. The V gene lost 0 bases and the J gene lost 3 bases, with 5 bases spanning the gap. From germline, CDR1 is LNHNV and CDR2 YYDKDF (reference sequence). The CDR3 covers 13 residues. CDR3 residues: CATSRDREETQYF. DNA for the CDR3: TGTGCCACCAGCAGAGACAGGGAAGAGACCCAGTACTTC.

This clonotype was detected many times. The rearrangement links TRBV12-3 or TRBV12-4 to TRBJ2-5, with TRBD1 matching over 7 bases. The V gene end was trimmed by 6 bases and the J gene end by 5 bases; junction bases not matched to a gene: 12. The CDR3 length is 15 residues. The CDR3 sequence: CASSRRRQGEETQYF. For the CDR3, the DNA is TGTGCCAGCAGCCGCCGGCGTCAGGGGGAGGAGACCCAGTACTTC.

This clonotype was seen only once. The V and J genes are TRBV6-1 and TRBJ2-5, with D possibly TRBD1 on 6 matching bases. Germline loops: CDR1 MNHNS, CDR2 SASEGT. With 7 bases removed from V and 0 bases from J, the gap between germline ends came to 15 bases. The CDR3 runs 15 residues. The chain's CDR3 is CASTQRGNNQETQYF. The CDR3 DNA reads as TGTGCCAGCACCCAAAGGGGGAACAACCAAGAGACCCAGTACTTC.

This clonotype showed up many times. The chain is built from TRBV6-5 and TRBJ2-7; D gene unclear. The germline V and J ends were trimmed by 6 bases and 3 bases, with 9 bases remaining between them. Germline V gene data show CDR1 as MNHEY and CDR2 as SVGAGI. CDR3 length equals 12 residues. CDR3 loop: CASSQPGYEQYF. The CDR3 nucleotides are TGTGCCAGCAGCCAACCGGGCTACGAGCAGTACTTC.

There are many counts of this clonotype. This CDR3 reads CASSIRDRAYEQYF. The CDR3 nucleotides are TGTGCCAGCAGTATCCGGGACAGGGCCTACGAGCAGTACTTC. The rearrangement joins TRBV27 to TRBJ2-7; 9 bases line up with TRBD1. This CDR3 is 14 amino acids long. Per germline, CDR1 MNHEY and CDR2 SMNVEV (reference sequence). With 5 bases clipped from V and 2 bases from J, the junction kept 4 bases outside the gene matches.

This clonotype was seen ten or more times. This sequence joins TRBV2 and TRBJ2-2, with D perhaps TRBD1 (6 bases). The V end was cut by 7 bases, the J end by 5 bases, with 17 bases between. Per germline, CDR1 SNHLY and CDR2 FYNNEI. The CDR3 length is 15 residues. This chain's CDR3 is CASKGRGVVTGELFF. In DNA, the CDR3 is TGTGCCAGCAAGGGCAGGGGAGTGGTTACCGGGGAGCTGTTTTTT.

Only a few counts were recorded for this clonotype. The chain has TRBV18 and TRBJ2-2, with 10 bases aligning to TRBD1. Germline lookup yields CDR1 KGHSH and CDR2 LQKENI. CDR3 length equals 15 residues. The J segment lost 1 base and the V segment lost 10 bases, leaving 6 bases of the junction unmatched. The CDR3 reads CATERTGGNTGELFF. DNA of the CDR3: TGTGCCACCGAGAGGACAGGGGGGAACACCGGGGAGCTGTTTTTT.

The table lists this clonotype with many counts. V is TRBV18 and J is TRBJ2-7, with a possible D match to TRBD2 (6 bases). V lost 2 bases, J lost 2 bases, and 10 bases lay in between. Germline loops: CDR1 KGHSH, CDR2 LQKENI. This CDR3 is 14 amino acids long. This CDR3 is CASSPSRGTYEQYF. In DNA, the CDR3 is TGTGCCAGCTCACCATCCCGGGGGACCTACGAGCAGTACTTC.

This clonotype was detected ten times or more. Written as DNA, the CDR3 is TGTGCCAGCAGCTTAGCAGGACTAGCGGGACCCAAAAACATTCAGTACTTC. Translation: CASSLAGLAGPKNIQYF. The chain carries TRBV7-8 and TRBJ2-4, with TRBD2 identical over 12 bases. Trimming at V came to 0 bases and at J to 2 bases, leaving 2 bases not matched to a gene. The germline gives CDR1 SGHVS, CDR2 FQNEAQ. The CDR3 has 17 residues. The full variable domain, rest sourced from reference TRBV7-8 and TRBJ2-4, is GAGVSQSPRYKVAKRGQDVALRCDPISGHVSLFWYQQALGQGPEFLTYFQNEAQLDKSGLPSDRFFAERPEGSVSTLKIQRTQQEDSAVYLCASSLAGLAGPKNIQYFGAGTRLSVL.

In its sample, this clonotype was seen many times. The rearrangement uses TRBV6-5 and TRBJ1-5; tentative D call: TRBD1 (6 bases). The V and J ends lost 7 bases and 4 bases respectively, with 14 bases between them. CDR3 length: 14 amino acids. Germline CDR1 MNHEY, CDR2 SVGAGI. DNA for the CDR3: TGTGCCAGCACTTCCCGACAGGCAAATCAGCCCCAGCATTTT. It encodes CASTSRQANQPQHF.

This clonotype was observed many times. The V and J genes are TRBV29-1 and TRBJ2-7; TRBD1 is a possible D gene (6 bases). Trimming cost V 5 bases and J 6 bases, with 11 bases left between them. From germline, CDR1 is SQVTM and CDR2 ANQGSEA. This CDR3 is 11 amino acids long. The CDR3: CSVFQGREQYF. The CDR3 bases are TGCAGCGTTTTTCAGGGGCGCGAGCAGTACTTC.

This clonotype was counted many times. The chain links TRBV24-1 to TRBJ2-7; D possibly corresponds to TRBD2 (6 bases). Germline CDR1 and CDR2: KGHDR and SFDVKD. Trimming took off 4 bases at V and 0 bases at J, with 15 bases between the two ends. The CDR3 has 16 amino acids. This CDR3 is CATSDASSAYSYEQYF. CDR3 nucleotide sequence: TGTGCCACCAGTGACGCCTCTAGCGCCTACTCCTACGAGCAGTACTTC.

This clonotype was recorded at least ten times. This sequence joins TRBV13 and TRBJ2-3; 9 positions match TRBD2. The length of the CDR3 is 16 residues. Trimming took 5 bases from V and 3 from J; bases not matched to a gene: 9. CDR1 PRHDT and CDR2 FYEKMQ come from the germline V gene (reference sequence). The CDR3 region has the DNA TGTGCCAGCAGCCTCCGGCGGGAGGGGGGTACAGATACGCAGTATTTT. Its translation: CASSLRREGGTDTQYF.

This clonotype was counted once. The gene calls are TRBV6-5 and TRBJ1-1; D might be TRBD1 (6 bases). Trimming shortened V by 0 bases and J by 7 bases, and 9 bases separated the two germline ends. This CDR3 has 13 residues. Germline lookup yields CDR1 MNHEY and CDR2 SVGAGI. The CDR3 sequence is CASSYSRDNEAFF. The CDR3 region has the DNA TGTGCCAGCAGTTACTCTCGGGACAATGAAGCTTTCTTT.

CDR3 residues: CASSPTVSLGQPQHF. CDR3 coding DNA: TGTGCCAGCTCACCCACAGTCAGCTTGGGACAGCCCCAGCATTTT. The chain employs TRBV18 and TRBJ1-5, with D uncertain. V was clipped by 3 bases and J by 7 bases, with 16 bases between them. Germline V gene data show CDR1 as KGHSH and CDR2 as LQKENI. The CDR3 consists of 15 residues.

Worth noting for this clonotype: Without the conserved terminal phenylalanine or tryptophan, this CDR3 likely stems from a read error. This sequence joins TRBV6-1 and TRBJ1-2; 7 bases map to TRBD1. V lost 6 bases, J lost 8 bases, and 12 bases stayed unmatched. The CDR3 length is 14 residues. CDR1 MNHNS and CDR2 SASEGT come from the germline V gene. Here the CDR3 reads CASSQDRGLGGYTL. In nucleotides, the CDR3 is TGTGCCAGCAGCCAGGATAGGGGGCTTGGGGGCTACACCCTC.

At least ten counts were recorded for this clonotype. The V call is TRBV20-1, the J call TRBJ2-2; 7 nucleotides align to TRBD2. This CDR3 contains 13 residues. CDR1 and CDR2 from the germline V gene are DFQATT and SNEGSKA (reference sequence). V dropped 4 bases and J dropped 7; count of bases not matched to a gene: 6. CDR3: CSATGTIDGELFF. For the CDR3, the DNA is TGCAGTGCTACGGGGACTATAGACGGGGAGCTGTTTTTT.

This clonotype was detected many times. The V and J genes are TRBV2 and TRBJ2-7, with D maybe TRBD1 (5 bases). CDR3 length: 15 residues. Germline loops: CDR1 SNHLY, CDR2 FYNNEI. With 4 bases removed from V and 10 bases from J, the gap between germline ends came to 23 bases. This CDR3 is CASSGKQGSQSPQYF. CDR3 in DNA: TGTGCCAGCAGTGGCAAGCAGGGTAGCCAGAGCCCTCAGTACTTC.

This clonotype was observed many times. This chain links TRBV12-3 or TRBV12-4 with TRBJ2-5; the D gene is possibly TRBD2 (6 bases). The CDR3 extends over 14 amino acids. V lost 3 bases and J 0 bases, leaving 8 bases between the germline ends. For the CDR3, the DNA is TGTGCCAGCAGTTTCGGCGGGAACCAAGAGACCCAGTACTTC. Translation gives CASSFGGNQETQYF.